This T cell receptor beta chain was obtained from a study of blood T cell repertoires in COVID-19. Study at large: The origin of the acute and convalescent COVID-19 samples was the United States, Italy and Spain. T cells, B-cell-depleted T cells, or PBMCs supplied cDNA or gDNA.

Study processing details: Counts of nucleated cells, estimated from reference gene primer amplification, were obtained. TCRdb keeps only in-frame clones here, not all; method: immunoSEQ multiplex PCR. V, J and clone size are those of that table, while D and trimming were read from the DNA. The table lists 240,000 or so clones, about 84% of them singletons, with 9% to 15% in the top ten. J was trimmed by 7 bases and V by 3 bases; bases with no gene match: 9. The length of the CDR3 is 15 residues. Germline values: CDR1 KGHSH, CDR2 LQKENI. The sequenced sample was peripheral blood. The origin of this receptor is an elderly man with acute or convalescent COVID-19. This sequence joins TRBV18 and TRBJ2-7; 10 bases fit TRBD2. CDR3 sequence reads: CASSPPSGGRSEQYF. In DNA, the CDR3 is TGTGCCAGCTCACCCCCTAGCGGGGGACGCTCTGAGCAGTACTTC. Full variable domain (outside the CDR3, taken from reference TRBV18 and TRBJ2-7): NAGVMQNPRHLVRRRGQEARLRCSPMKGHSHVYWYRQLPEEGLKFMVYLQKENIIDESGMPKERFSAEFPKEGPSILRIQQVVRGDSAAYFCASSPPSGGRSEQYFGPGTRLTVT.